Listed below are T cell receptor beta chains from one sample, sequenced in a study of T-cell reconstitution after alpha-beta-depleted transplantation in children. One entry per CDR3 protein, called by TCRdb with MiXCR from the PCR reads. The table records some 520,000 distinct CDR3 sequences, roughly 33% of them present only once. The sequences come from PBMCs from the stem cell graft donor, collected from the stem cell graft. All receptors derive from a human donor who donated a stem cell graft to a child with aplastic anemia. CDR3s include the opening cysteine and the closing phenylalanine or tryptophan. D genes are given only for firm matches. Expanded clones are given a class, and other clones once, few, many or no size at all.

V gene	clone size	J gene	D gene	CDR3 protein	CDR3 DNA
TRBV4-1	NA	TRBJ2-1	TRBD2	CASSLPSGFKGDEQFF	TGCGCCAGCAGCCTCCCTAGCGGTTTCAAAGGCGATGAGCAGTTCTTC
TRBV12-3/TRBV12-4	few	TRBJ2-1	NA	CASRDSSYNEQFF	TGTGCCAGCAGGGACAGCTCCTACAATGAGCAGTTCTTC
TRBV5-1	many	TRBJ2-1	NA	CASMAIAEAWNEQFF	TGCGCCAGCATGGCGATAGCGGAGGCCTGGAATGAGCAGTTCTTC
TRBV29-1	NA	TRBJ2-2	NA	CSGEVSLTGELFF	TGCAGCGGCGAGGTGTCTCTGACCGGGGAGCTGTTTTTT
TRBV7-7	few	TRBJ2-5	NA	CASTVSPQETQYF	TGTGCCAGCACCGTATCCCCCCAAGAGACCCAGTACTTC
TRBV19	once	TRBJ2-3	NA	CASSILQTDTQYF	TGTGCCAGTAGTATACTACAGACAGATACGCAGTATTTT
TRBV6-1	once	TRBJ2-7	NA	CASSPSTSTREQYF	TGTGCCAGCAGCCCATCCACCTCGACTCGCGAGCAGTACTTC
TRBV7-3	NA	TRBJ2-2	NA	CASSLMRNTGELFF	TGTGCCAGCAGCCTGATGCGGAACACCGGGGAGCTGTTTTTT
TRBV29-1	NA	TRBJ2-1	NA	CSVEDRALAFSYNEQFF	TGCAGCGTTGAAGATAGGGCACTAGCCTTCTCCTACAATGAGCAGTTCTTC
TRBV20-1	NA	TRBJ1-5	NA	CSARRQSNQPQHF	TGCAGTGCTAGGCGGCAGAGCAATCAGCCCCAGCATTTT
TRBV28	NA	TRBJ2-1	TRBD2	CASSFNLGTSNNEQFF	TGTGCCAGCAGTTTCAACCTTGGGACTAGCAACAATGAGCAGTTCTTC
TRBV20-1	few	TRBJ2-3	TRBD2	CSARDMGLAGLEGQYF	TGCAGTGCTAGAGATATGGGACTAGCGGGGCTGGAGGGGCAGTATTTT
TRBV20-1	few	TRBJ2-1	TRBD2	CSASNGGNEQFF	TGCAGTGCTAGTAACGGGGGGAATGAGCAGTTCTTC
TRBV29-1	few	TRBJ2-1	NA	CSAPVYNEQFF	TGCAGCGCACCGGTTTACAATGAGCAGTTCTTC
TRBV29-1	few	TRBJ2-5	NA	CSGKGNQETQYF	TGCAGCGGGAAGGGTAATCAAGAGACCCAGTACTTC
TRBV6-6	few	TRBJ1-1	NA	CASSYTGGTEAFF	TGTGCCAGCAGTTACACGGGGGGGACTGAAGCTTTCTTT
TRBV12-3/TRBV12-4	few	TRBJ1-1	NA	CASNFYGTANTEAFF	TGTGCCAGCAATTTTTACGGGACCGCGAACACTGAAGCTTTCTTT
TRBV29-1	many	TRBJ2-5	NA	CSVDPRETQYF	TGCAGCGTGGACCCCCGGGAGACCCAGTACTTC
TRBV25-1	few	TRBJ1-2	NA	CASSEWSGDRYGYTF	TGTGCCAGCAGTGAATGGTCAGGGGATCGCTATGGCTACACCTTC
TRBV7-9	NA	TRBJ2-7	TRBD2	CASSQGLAAPLEQYF	TGTGCCAGCAGTCAGGGACTAGCTGCCCCTCTCGAGCAGTACTTC
TRBV29-1	NA	TRBJ1-1	NA	CSVDMGEAFF	TGCAGCGTTGACATGGGTGAAGCTTTCTTT
TRBV13	NA	TRBJ2-6	NA	CASSLGLDPSGANVLTF	TGTGCCAGCAGCTTAGGCCTAGACCCGAGCGGGGCCAACGTCCTGACTTTC
TRBV18	few	TRBJ1-1	NA	CASSPHGPNTEAFF	TGTGCCAGCTCACCGCACGGCCCGAACACTGAAGCTTTCTTT
TRBV4-1	NA	TRBJ2-1	TRBD2	CASSQVSGTSGSTYNEQFF	TGCGCCAGCAGCCAAGTCTCCGGGACTAGCGGGAGCACCTACAATGAGCAGTTCTTC
TRBV12-3/TRBV12-4	few	TRBJ1-5	NA	CASSVNTGGNQPQHF	TGTGCCAGCAGCGTCAATACGGGGGGCAATCAGCCCCAGCATTTT
TRBV9	NA	TRBJ2-2	TRBD1	CASRGGQGNTGELFF	TGTGCCAGCAGAGGAGGACAGGGGAACACCGGGGAGCTGTTTTTT
TRBV4-3	NA	TRBJ1-1	NA	CASSQDQVWDTEAFF	TGCGCCAGCAGCCAAGATCAGGTGTGGGACACTGAAGCTTTCTTT
TRBV7-2	few	TRBJ2-4	TRBD1	CASSLPTGVGNIQYF	TGTGCCAGCAGCCTCCCGACAGGGGTGGGAAACATTCAGTACTTC
TRBV6-2/TRBV6-3	NA	TRBJ2-1	TRBD2	CASRRTSGRAINEQFF	TGTGCCAGCAGACGGACTAGCGGGAGGGCCATCAATGAGCAGTTCTTC
TRBV9	NA	TRBJ1-5	NA	CASSVDGAGYQPQHF	TGTGCCAGCAGCGTAGATGGGGCAGGCTATCAGCCCCAGCATTTT
TRBV7-2	few	TRBJ2-1	NA	CASSRRYQGYNEQFF	TGTGCCAGCAGCCGGAGGTATCAGGGGTACAATGAGCAGTTCTTC
TRBV20-1	NA	TRBJ2-2	NA	CSARSSPGMNTGELFF	TGCAGTGCTAGATCCTCGCCGGGGATGAACACCGGGGAGCTGTTTTTT
TRBV11-2	NA	TRBJ2-1	TRBD2	CASSLVPPGTRNEQFF	TGTGCCAGCAGCCTCGTTCCCCCCGGGACTAGGAATGAGCAGTTCTTC
TRBV5-1	few	TRBJ2-6	NA	CASSLDRPHSGANVLTF	TGCGCCAGCAGCTTGGACAGGCCGCACTCTGGGGCCAACGTCCTGACTTTC
TRBV4-2	NA	TRBJ1-2	NA	CASSHPSDGGYTF	TGTGCCAGCAGCCATCCCTCGGATGGTGGCTACACCTTC
TRBV25-1	NA	TRBJ2-7	NA	CASSEGGLYEQYF	TGTGCCAGCAGTGAAGGGGGCCTATACGAGCAGTACTTC
TRBV20-1	few	TRBJ2-1	TRBD2	CSARLAGRYNEQFF	TGCAGTGCTAGACTAGCGGGAAGATACAATGAGCAGTTCTTC
TRBV5-1	NA	TRBJ1-1	NA	CASSLGEGLSTEAFF	TGCGCCAGCAGCTTGGGTGAGGGGTTGAGCACTGAAGCTTTCTTT
TRBV29-1	NA	TRBJ1-4	NA	CSVGTNPNEKLFF	TGCAGCGTTGGGACAAACCCTAATGAAAAACTGTTTTTT
TRBV4-3	NA	TRBJ2-2	NA	CASSQERGTGELFF	TGCGCCAGCAGCCAAGAGCGTGGGACCGGGGAGCTGTTTTTT
TRBV6-1	NA	TRBJ2-2	NA	CASNRGGNTGELFF	TGTGCCAGCAATCGCGGAGGGAACACCGGGGAGCTGTTTTTT
TRBV5-1	NA	TRBJ1-2	TRBD1	CASSSPMGQGTGGYTF	TGCGCCAGCAGCTCCCCTATGGGACAGGGGACTGGAGGCTACACCTTC
TRBV4-2	NA	TRBJ1-3	NA	CASSQDRTGGGNTIYF	TGTGCCAGCAGCCAAGATCGAACCGGGGGAGGAAACACCATATATTTT
TRBV4-3	NA	TRBJ2-4	NA	CASSPWGAGGDIQYF	TGCGCCAGCAGCCCGTGGGGGGCAGGGGGGGACATTCAGTACTTC
TRBV2	once	TRBJ1-5	NA	CASSRISGPQPQHF	TGTGCCAGCAGCCGGATTTCGGGCCCTCAGCCCCAGCATTTT
TRBV10-3	few	TRBJ2-1	TRBD2	CAISPGGDEQFF	TGTGCCATCAGTCCGGGGGGGGATGAGCAGTTCTTC
TRBV27	few	TRBJ1-5	TRBD1	CASSPGTGVVGNQPQHF	TGTGCCAGCAGTCCCGGGACAGGGGTGGTGGGCAATCAGCCCCAGCATTTT
TRBV27	NA	TRBJ1-2	TRBD1	CASSSGGTGINYGYTF	TGTGCCAGCAGTTCGGGGGGGACAGGAATTAACTATGGCTACACCTTC
TRBV20-1	NA	TRBJ1-1	NA	CSAMAGVVNTEAFF	TGCAGTGCTATGGCAGGGGTGGTGAACACTGAAGCTTTCTTT
TRBV12-3/TRBV12-4	NA	TRBJ1-1	TRBD1	CASSGQGRRNTEAFF	TGTGCCAGCAGCGGACAGGGAAGACGGAACACTGAAGCTTTCTTT